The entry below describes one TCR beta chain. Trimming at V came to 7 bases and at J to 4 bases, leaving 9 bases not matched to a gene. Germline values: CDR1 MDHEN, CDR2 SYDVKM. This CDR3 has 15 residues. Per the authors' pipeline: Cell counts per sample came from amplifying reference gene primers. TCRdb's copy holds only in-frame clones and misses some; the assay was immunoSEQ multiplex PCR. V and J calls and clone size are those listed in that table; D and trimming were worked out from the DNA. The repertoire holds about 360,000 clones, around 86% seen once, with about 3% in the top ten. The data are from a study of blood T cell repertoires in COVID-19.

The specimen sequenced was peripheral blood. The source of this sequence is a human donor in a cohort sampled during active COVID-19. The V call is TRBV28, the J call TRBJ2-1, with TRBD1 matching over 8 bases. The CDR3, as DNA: TGTGCCAGCATCTCATCAGGGGGCTCGTACAATGAGCAGTTCTTC. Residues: CASISSGGSYNEQFF. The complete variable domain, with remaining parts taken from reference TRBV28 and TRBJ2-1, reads DVKVTQSSRYLVKRTGEKVFLECVQDMDHENMFWYRQDPGLGLRLIYFSYDVKMKEKGDIPEGYSVSREKKERFSLILESASTNQTSMYLCASISSGGSYNEQFFGPGTRLTVL.